This T cell receptor beta chain was sequenced for a study of T cells in Graves' hyperthyroidism and ophthalmopathy. Findings and limits, study-wide: From stable hyperthyroidism, ophthalmopathy was set apart by a 13 V-J model. The blood repertoire included most of the expanded thyroid clonotypes above 0.001.

This clonotype was counted only a few times. Its antigen is undetermined. In making diagnoses, clinical symptoms, serum thyroxine and TRAb, thyroid ultrasound and orbital computed tomography were all used. V was trimmed by 0 bases and J by 4 bases, leaving 13 bases between them. In germline, CDR1 is DFQATT, CDR2 SNEGSKA (reference sequence). The length of the CDR3 is 15 residues. RNA transcripts provided the source from which TCR beta CDR3 regions were amplified. HTBI primers drove first-round RT-PCR of the TCR CDR3. A single record per CDR3 protein comes from TCRdb applying MiXCR to the multiplex PCR reads. The table lists over 250,000 distinct CDR3 sequences, 12% to 15% of them singletons.

The sequence derives from a woman aged 40-49 years with Graves' ophthalmopathy. V usage is TRBV20-1 and J usage is TRBJ2-1, with D possibly being TRBD1 (5 bases). The sequencing input was blood. This CDR3 reads CSARDSGNRYNEQFF. CDR3 DNA sequence: TGCAGTGCTAGAGACTCAGGGAACCGGTACAATGAGCAGTTCTTC.